The clone carrying this TCR beta chain was counted many times. TCRalpha and TCRbeta libraries used 5'RACE with constant-segment primers and UMIs. TCRdb re-called the 5' RACE reads with MiXCR, one entry per CDR3 protein. The table lists about 150,000 distinct CDR3 sequences, about 6% of them singletons, with about 2.1% in the top ten. The V end lost 3 bases, the J end lost 3 bases, and 7 bases lay between the germline ends. The V gene's germline CDR1 is SGHRS and CDR2 YFSETQ. This CDR3 has 13 amino acids. The sample originates from a study of T-cell memory formation after mild COVID-19. Study in general: Largely, the TCR clusters proved donor specific.

This TCR was recovered from an adult woman who had mild COVID-19 (a few samples of this study predate the infection). Cell type and time point are not known. The chain has TRBV5-1 and TRBJ1-5; D remains unclear. Sequencing input: PBMCs or a T cell subset sorted from them (not recorded which). CDR3 DNA: TGCGCCAGCAGCTGGGGTCCCAATCAGCCCCAGCATTTT. This encodes CASSWGPNQPQHF.